This is a list of T cell receptor beta chains from one sample in a study of T cell responses to AZD1222 COVID-19 vaccine. Only in-frame clones appear in the TCRdb table, and some are missing; sequencing was by immunoSEQ multiplex PCR. The sample lists fewer than 65,000 clones, around 89% occurring once. Source: peripheral blood, taken 28 days after the second AZD1222 dose. These receptor sequences come from an adult who received the AZD1222 COVID-19 vaccine. The CDR3 runs from the conserved cysteine through the conserved F or W. D genes are given only for firm matches. Size is omitted from some rows. Given values are once, few, many or a class for expanded clones.

>TRBJ2-3|TRBV19|-|TRBD2
CASSPERDRGADTQYF
TGTGCCAGTAGCCCCGAGCGGGACCGAGGAGCAGATACGCAGTATTTT
>TRBJ1-3|TRBV9|-|-
CASSVDPGNSGNTIYF
TGTGCCAGCAGCGTAGACCCGGGCAACTCTGGAAACACCATATATTTT
>TRBJ1-4|TRBV6-6|once|TRBD1
CASSPPRTGPLRRTNEKLFF
TGTGCCAGCAGTCCTCCAAGGACAGGGCCTCTCCGCAGAACTAATGAAAAACTGTTTTTT
>TRBJ2-1|TRBV2|-|TRBD2
CASSFTGLAYNEQFF
TGTGCCAGCAGTTTTACGGGACTAGCGTACAATGAGCAGTTCTTC
>TRBJ2-7|TRBV7-2|-|TRBD2
CASSARTSEEQYF
TGTGCCAGCAGCGCCCGGACTAGCGAGGAGCAGTACTTC
>TRBJ1-1|TRBV5-1|-|-
CASSLGGWPTEAFF
TGCGCCAGCAGCTTGGGGGGTTGGCCGACTGAAGCTTTCTTT
>TRBJ2-1|TRBV7-2|once|-
CASSLGPGSSYNEQFF
TGTGCCAGCAGCTTAGGGCCGGGCAGCTCCTACAATGAGCAGTTCTTC
>TRBJ2-2|TRBV27|-|TRBD2
CASSLVSGRVNTGELFF
TGTGCCAGCAGTTTAGTTAGCGGGAGAGTCAACACCGGGGAGCTGTTTTTT
>TRBJ2-2|TRBV5-6|-|-
CASSLRPGELFF
TGTGCCAGCAGCTTGAGGCCCGGGGAGCTGTTTTTT
>TRBJ2-2|TRBV7-6|-|-
CASSFQAGGTGELFF
TGTGCCAGCAGCTTCCAGGCCGGGGGAACCGGGGAGCTGTTTTTT
>TRBJ1-2|TRBV9|-|-
CASSVEQGPTGYTF
TGTGCCAGCAGCGTAGAACAGGGCCCGACTGGCTACACCTTC
>TRBJ2-2|TRBV7-9|-|-
CAVGSTGELFF
TGTGCAGTTGGTTCCACCGGGGAGCTGTTTTTT
>TRBJ1-1|TRBV11-2|once|TRBD1
CASSLAGGTEAFF
TGTGCCAGCAGCTTGGCAGGGGGCACTGAAGCTTTCTTT
>TRBJ1-1|TRBV5-1|-|TRBD1
CASRPGTENTEAFF
TGCGCCAGCAGACCGGGGACAGAGAACACTGAAGCTTTCTTT
>TRBJ2-1|TRBV30|-|-
CAWSVRTRYNEQFF
TGTGCCTGGAGTGTACGGACACGTTACAATGAGCAGTTCTTC
>TRBJ1-5|TRBV12-3/TRBV12-4|-|-
CASSFVNQPQHF
TGTGCCAGCAGTTTTGTGAATCAGCCCCAGCATTTT
>TRBJ2-5|TRBV5-1|-|TRBD2
CASSLVLAGPNRNQYF
TGCGCCAGCAGCTTGGTACTAGCGGGACCTAATCGGAACCAGTACTTC
>TRBJ2-7|TRBV6-5|-|-
CASSYGRATYEQYF
TGTGCCAGCAGTTACGGCAGGGCGACCTACGAGCAGTACTTC
>TRBJ1-5|TRBV19|once|-
CASSIIFGEEGQPQHF
TGTGCCAGTAGTATAATTTTTGGGGAGGAAGGACAGCCCCAGCATTTT
>TRBJ2-7|TRBV9|-|TRBD2
CASSVGLALEQYF
TGTGCCAGCAGCGTTGGACTAGCGCTTGAGCAGTACTTC
>TRBJ2-3|TRBV4-1|once|TRBD2
CASSQSLAGTDTQYF
TGCGCCAGCAGCCAATCTCTAGCGGGCACAGATACGCAGTATTTT
>TRBJ2-1|TRBV6-2/TRBV6-3|-|-
CASSYIGLAGNEQFF
TGTGCCAGCAGTTACATAGGGCTAGCCGGAAATGAGCAGTTCTTC
>TRBJ1-4|TRBV19|-|-
CASRASGTSNEKLFF
TGTGCCAGTAGAGCCTCCGGGACTAGTAATGAAAAACTGTTTTTT
>TRBJ2-2|TRBV29-1|few|TRBD1
CSAGQGGTNTGELFF
TGCAGCGCCGGACAGGGGGGCACGAACACCGGGGAGCTGTTTTTT
>TRBJ2-2|TRBV6-6|-|-
CASSPSKASAYPTGELFF
TGTGCCAGCAGTCCCTCCAAGGCTAGCGCTTACCCTACCGGGGAGCTGTTTTTT
>TRBJ1-4|TRBV7-2|few|-
CASSLQALGEKLFF
TGTGCCAGCAGCTTACAGGCGCTTGGGGAAAAACTGTTTTTT
>TRBJ2-3|TRBV28|once|TRBD2
CASSLPLAGGNTQYF
TGTGCCAGCAGTTTACCACTAGCGGGAGGAAATACGCAGTATTTT
>TRBJ1-1|TRBV2|-|-
CASSWNSAEAFF
TGTGCCAGCAGTTGGAACAGCGCTGAAGCTTTCTTT
>TRBJ1-5|TRBV9|-|-
CASGTQDSNQPQHF
TGTGCCAGCGGAACCCAAGATAGCAATCAGCCCCAGCATTTT
>TRBJ2-3|TRBV7-2|-|-
CASKGAIAVTDTQYF
TGTGCCAGCAAAGGGGCAATAGCGGTCACAGATACGCAGTATTTT
>TRBJ2-1|TRBV9|few|TRBD2
CASSPRLAGVKRGIHEQFF
TGTGCCAGCAGCCCGAGACTAGCGGGAGTCAAGCGGGGGATCCATGAGCAGTTCTTC
>TRBJ1-2|TRBV21-1|-|-
CASKTETNYGYTF
TGTGCCTCCAAGACAGAAACTAACTATGGCTACACCTTC
>TRBJ2-5|TRBV5-1|-|TRBD2
CASSQPGREETQYF
TGCGCCAGCAGCCAACCAGGGAGGGAAGAGACCCAGTACTTC
>TRBJ2-1|TRBV6-5|-|TRBD2
CASSRPGLAGDEQFF
TGTGCCAGCAGCCGCCCGGGACTAGCGGGCGATGAGCAGTTCTTC